These T cell receptor beta chains were read from a single sample in a study of T cell changes during pregnancy in multiple sclerosis. The table came from immunoSEQ multiplex PCR; TCRdb's copy has only in-frame clones and leaves some out. The data show approximately 37,000 clones, roughly 87% seen once. The sequenced sample was CD4+ T cells from peripheral blood mononuclear cells, obtained in the first trimester of pregnancy. These receptors came from a female donor with multiple sclerosis, enrolled in a pregnancy study. Both conserved end residues are part of each CDR3. The order of the fields is clone size, D gene, V gene, J gene, CDR3 DNA, CDR3 protein. D genes are given only for firm matches. Only part of the rows carry a size: once, few, many, or a class if the clone is expanded.

NA	NA	TRBV23-1	TRBJ2-7	TGCGCCAGCAGTCACCCCTGGAGGGGCGAGCAGTACTTC	CASSHPWRGEQYF
NA	TRBD1	TRBV4-3	TRBJ2-7	TGCGCCAGCAGCCGAGAACCGACAGGGGTGGAGGGAGAGCAGTACTTC	CASSREPTGVEGEQYF
NA	NA	TRBV6-6	TRBJ2-3	TGTGCCAGCAGTTACATGGCAGGGGAGGGGACAGATACGCAGTATTTT	CASSYMAGEGTDTQYF
NA	NA	TRBV7-2	TRBJ2-3	TGTGCCAGCAGCCAGAGCACAGATACGCAGTATTTT	CASSQSTDTQYF
NA	NA	TRBV28	TRBJ2-1	TGTGCCAGCAGTTTATGGTCAGGGGAGAACAATGAGCAGTTCTTC	CASSLWSGENNEQFF
NA	NA	TRBV28	TRBJ1-5	TGTGCCAGCAGTCCCTCCCGAAGGGGCGGCAATCAGCCCCAGCATTTT	CASSPSRRGGNQPQHF
NA	NA	TRBV7-2	TRBJ1-1	TGTGCCAGCAGCTTATCCCAGATTGTGAACACTGAAGCTTTCTTT	CASSLSQIVNTEAFF
once	TRBD1	TRBV5-1	TRBJ2-7	TGCGCCAGCAGCATGACCGGGACAGCCTACGAGCAGTACTTC	CASSMTGTAYEQYF
once	TRBD2	TRBV7-9	TRBJ2-7	TGTGCCAGCAGCCCACTAGCGAACTACGAGCAGTACTTC	CASSPLANYEQYF
NA	NA	TRBV29-1	TRBJ1-1	TGCAGCGTTGGGGAGTTCCCGACTGAAGCTTTCTTT	CSVGEFPTEAFF
NA	NA	TRBV10-3	TRBJ2-7	TGTGCCATCGGACTAACCACCCTCTACGAGCAGTACTTC	CAIGLTTLYEQYF
many	NA	TRBV19	TRBJ1-1	TGTGCCAGTAGTATGAGTAAAAAGACTGAAGCTTTCTTT	CASSMSKKTEAFF
NA	TRBD2	TRBV30	TRBJ2-2	TGTGCCTGGAGTGTCTTTGGCCGACTAGCGGGGAGTACCGGGGAGCTGTTTTTT	CAWSVFGRLAGSTGELFF
once	NA	TRBV9	TRBJ1-1	TGTGCCAGCAGCGTAGCTTGGCAGAACACTGAAGCTTTCTTT	CASSVAWQNTEAFF
NA	TRBD1	TRBV25-1	TRBJ1-2	TGTGCCAGCAGCACGGGACAGGACTATGGCTACACCTTC	CASSTGQDYGYTF
NA	NA	TRBV28	TRBJ2-3	TGTGCCAGCGTCTTAGGGGACTCGCTGTCGACGCAGTATTTT	CASVLGDSLSTQYF
few	NA	TRBV30	TRBJ1-1	TGTGCCTGGACGGTAAACACTGAAGCTTTCTTT	CAWTVNTEAFF
NA	NA	TRBV15	TRBJ2-1	TGTGCCACCAGCAGCACCGGAGGGGTCGGCAATGAGCAGTTCTTC	CATSSTGGVGNEQFF
once	NA	TRBV28	TRBJ1-5	TGTGCCAGCAGTACCGTACATGTTATCAATCAGCCCCAGCATTTT	CASSTVHVINQPQHF
NA	NA	TRBV5-6	TRBJ2-2	TGTGCCAGCAGCTTCGTGGGGGCGAACCTCCCCGGGGAGCTGTTTTTT	CASSFVGANLPGELFF
NA	NA	TRBV30	TRBJ2-3	TGTGCCTGGAGTGTGTCTTTAGCCGCAGATACGCAGTATTTT	CAWSVSLAADTQYF
NA	TRBD1	TRBV10-3	TRBJ1-4	TGTGCCATCGGCTTGACAGGGGTAGAGGAAAAACTGTTTTTT	CAIGLTGVEEKLFF
NA	NA	TRBV19	TRBJ1-4	TGTGCCAGTAGTAGACCCTTCGGCAGCGGTGAAAAACTGTTTTTT	CASSRPFGSGEKLFF
NA	TRBD1	TRBV28	TRBJ2-4	TGTGCCAGCAGAGACAGGGTCGGCATTCAGTACTTC	CASRDRVGIQYF
NA	NA	TRBV6-5	TRBJ1-2	TGTGCCAGCAGTTACTCGGGGGGATGGGGGGGAAGCGGCTACACCTTC	CASSYSGGWGGSGYTF
NA	NA	TRBV28	TRBJ1-4	TGTGCCAGCAAAAATGGCGGCGATCCTAATGAAAAACTGTTTTTT	CASKNGGDPNEKLFF
NA	TRBD2	TRBV10-3	TRBJ2-7	TGTGCCATCAGTGAGTTGGCGGGAGAACGCGAGCAGTACTTC	CAISELAGEREQYF
NA	TRBD1	TRBV29-1	TRBJ1-1	TGCAGCGCCCGGGACAGGGCGGTCACTGAAGCTTTCTTT	CSARDRAVTEAFF
NA	NA	TRBV10-2	TRBJ1-2	TGCGCCAGCAGCCAGACTTACTATGGCTACACCTTC	CASSQTYYGYTF
NA	NA	TRBV5-1	TRBJ1-4	TGCGCCAGCAGCCGTACAGCAACTAATGAAAAACTGTTTTTT	CASSRTATNEKLFF
once	NA	TRBV28	TRBJ2-4	TGTGCCAGCAGTCCGGGGTCCGAATTAGCCAAAAACATTCAGTACTTC	CASSPGSELAKNIQYF
NA	NA	TRBV7-2	TRBJ2-2	TGTGCCAGCAGCTTTGAACTAGCTATCACCGGGGAGCTGTTTTTT	CASSFELAITGELFF
NA	NA	TRBV5-5	TRBJ1-1	TGTGCCAGCTATGTGGGTGAGGGTTCCGGTACTGAAGCTTTCTTT	CASYVGEGSGTEAFF
NA	TRBD2	TRBV19	TRBJ2-7	TGTGCCAGTAGTACCACCGGACTAGCGGGCGGCGAGCAGTACTTC	CASSTTGLAGGEQYF
NA	NA	TRBV6-5	TRBJ1-1	TGTGCCAGCAGTTACTCGGGACATACGAACACTGAAGCTTTCTTT	CASSYSGHTNTEAFF
NA	NA	TRBV6-1	TRBJ1-2	TGTGCCAGCGTTAACTCCTACTATGGCTACACCTTC	CASVNSYYGYTF
NA	NA	TRBV27	TRBJ1-4	TGTGCCAGCAGTTCCCTCTCGGCAGGCTGGCAGGAAAAACTGTTTTTT	CASSSLSAGWQEKLFF
NA	TRBD1	TRBV5-1	TRBJ1-1	TGCGCCAGCAGCTTGTTCCTTTTGTTCCCGGGAGACAGGGGGAACACTGAAGCTTTCTTT	CASSLFLLFPGDRGNTEAFF
NA	TRBD1	TRBV19	TRBJ1-5	TGTGCCAGTAGTATAACAGGGGGGAAATATAGCAATCAGCCCCAGCATTTT	CASSITGGKYSNQPQHF
few	NA	TRBV29-1	TRBJ1-1	TGCAGCGTTGACAGGGCCCTGAACACTGAAGCTTTCTTT	CSVDRALNTEAFF
once	NA	TRBV18	TRBJ2-1	TGTGCCAGCTCACCACGGCCGTCGGAGAATGAGCAGTTCTTC	CASSPRPSENEQFF
NA	TRBD1	TRBV28	TRBJ1-1	TGTGCCAGCAGTGTGACAAGGACAGGTGCTTTCTTT	CASSVTRTGAFF
NA	NA	TRBV14	TRBJ1-1	TGTGCCAGCAGCCAAGGACGGGAGTATTCGAACGCTGAAGCTTTCTTT	CASSQGREYSNAEAFF
NA	NA	TRBV7-2	TRBJ2-7	TGTGCCAGCAGCTTATCCCAATCCTACGAGCAGTACTTC	CASSLSQSYEQYF
once	NA	TRBV19	TRBJ2-7	TGTGCCAGTAGTAACAGGGTTGGGCACGAGCAGTACTTC	CASSNRVGHEQYF
few	NA	TRBV10-3	TRBJ1-1	TGTGCCATCAGTGATAAAGACTCAACTGAAGCTTTCTTT	CAISDKDSTEAFF
NA	TRBD2	TRBV5-5	TRBJ2-2	TGTGCCAGCAGCTCAGCGGGAGCGAACACCGGGGAGCTGTTTTTT	CASSSAGANTGELFF
NA	TRBD2	TRBV19	TRBJ2-4	TGTGCCAGTAGTACGCAAGGACTAGCGGCTCACATTCAGTACTTC	CASSTQGLAAHIQYF
NA	NA	TRBV30	TRBJ2-2	TGTGCCCGGGGGAGGTGGGATGACACCGGGGAGCTGTTTTTT	CARGRWDDTGELFF
NA	TRBD1	TRBV12-5	TRBJ2-6	TGTGCTAGTGGTTTACCGGGACAGGTTTCTTTCAGCTCTGGGGCCAACGTCCTGACTTTC	CASGLPGQVSFSSGANVLTF
NA	NA	TRBV5-1	TRBJ2-1	TGCGCCAGCAGCTTTTCGGGAAGCTCCTACAATGAGCAGTTCTTC	CASSFSGSSYNEQFF
NA	NA	TRBV6-1	TRBJ1-1	TGTGCCAGCAGGGCAGGGGCCATGAACACTGAAGCTTTCTTT	CASRAGAMNTEAFF
NA	NA	TRBV28	TRBJ2-6	TGTGCCAGCGCCCAGGACTCTGGGGCCAACGTCCTGACTTTC	CASAQDSGANVLTF
once	NA	TRBV7-9	TRBJ2-5	TGTGCCAGCAGCTTATTAGCGGCGGTGGGAGAGACCCAGTACTTC	CASSLLAAVGETQYF
NA	TRBD2	TRBV2	TRBJ2-2	TGTGCCAGCAGTCGGACTAGCGGATTCACCGGGGAGCTGTTTTTT	CASSRTSGFTGELFF